Listed below are T cell receptor beta chains from one sample, sequenced in a study of blood T cells in healthy people across ages. Each CDR3 protein gets one entry after TCRdb re-called the 5' RACE reads with MiXCR. The table shows 800,000 or so distinct CDR3 sequences, with roughly 25% occurring only once. These data were also filed under a second study, of T cells of mothers and their children.

The sample comprised blood. The receptors come from a boy between 5 and 17 years old in good health. The CDR3 runs from the conserved cysteine through the conserved F or W. Fields, in order: clone size, D gene, J gene, V gene, CDR3 protein, CDR3 DNA. D genes are given only for firm matches. Expanded clones are given a class, and other clones once, few, many or no size at all.

abundance: many
d_gene: NA
j_gene: TRBJ1-5
v_gene: TRBV12-3/TRBV12-4
CDR3aa: CASSNSNQPQHF
CDR3nt: TGTGCCAGCAGTAATAGCAATCAGCCCCAGCATTTT

abundance: once
d_gene: TRBD2
j_gene: TRBJ2-5
v_gene: TRBV15
CDR3aa: CATSRDPGGVQETQYF
CDR3nt: TGTGCCACCAGCAGAGATCCGGGAGGGGTCCAAGAGACCCAGTACTTC

abundance: many
d_gene: NA
j_gene: TRBJ2-7
v_gene: TRBV7-9
CDR3aa: CASSFQGPSYEQYF
CDR3nt: TGTGCCAGCAGCTTCCAGGGTCCATCCTACGAGCAGTACTTC

abundance: NA
d_gene: NA
j_gene: TRBJ1-4
v_gene: TRBV7-2
CDR3aa: CASSPVATNEKLFF
CDR3nt: TGTGCCAGCAGCCCAGTTGCAACTAATGAAAAACTGTTTTTT

abundance: NA
d_gene: TRBD2
j_gene: TRBJ2-1
v_gene: TRBV13
CDR3aa: CAVRAALLAGGPSEQFF
CDR3nt: TGTGCTGTTAGAGCAGCCCTACTAGCGGGGGGCCCATCGGAGCAGTTCTTC

abundance: NA
d_gene: TRBD1
j_gene: TRBJ2-5
v_gene: TRBV20-1
CDR3aa: CSARAYTGGLETQYF
CDR3nt: TGCAGTGCTAGAGCTTATACAGGGGGCTTGGAGACCCAGTACTTC

abundance: NA
d_gene: TRBD2
j_gene: TRBJ2-7
v_gene: TRBV20-1
CDR3aa: CSRDYSYEQYF
CDR3nt: TGCAGTCGGGACTACTCCTACGAGCAGTACTTC

abundance: few
d_gene: NA
j_gene: TRBJ1-2
v_gene: TRBV20-1
CDR3aa: CSTPGSTREGKGYGYTF
CDR3nt: TGCAGTACTCCAGGGAGTACCAGGGAGGGCAAAGGATATGGCTACACCTTC

abundance: NA
d_gene: NA
j_gene: TRBJ2-7
v_gene: TRBV29-1
CDR3aa: CSVAVQEREQYF
CDR3nt: TGCAGCGTTGCGGTCCAAGAGAGGGAGCAGTACTTC

abundance: NA
d_gene: NA
j_gene: TRBJ1-3
v_gene: TRBV18
CDR3aa: CASSPGQGPGNTIYF
CDR3nt: TGTGCCAGCTCACCGGGGCAGGGGCCTGGAAACACCATATATTTT

abundance: NA
d_gene: TRBD1
j_gene: TRBJ1-2
v_gene: TRBV28
CDR3aa: CASTLQGNYGYTF
CDR3nt: TGTGCCAGCACACTACAGGGGAACTATGGCTACACCTTC

abundance: NA
d_gene: TRBD2
j_gene: TRBJ2-1
v_gene: TRBV28
CDR3aa: CASSLFASGRTLSNEQFF
CDR3nt: TGTGCCAGCAGTTTATTCGCTAGCGGGAGAACCTTGTCTAATGAGCAGTTCTTC

abundance: NA
d_gene: NA
j_gene: TRBJ1-1
v_gene: TRBV27
CDR3aa: CASREIRHANTEAFF
CDR3nt: TGTGCCAGCAGGGAAATAAGGCATGCGAACACTGAAGCTTTCTTT

abundance: NA
d_gene: NA
j_gene: TRBJ2-7
v_gene: TRBV7-9
CDR3aa: CASSAISAYEQYF
CDR3nt: TGTGCCAGCAGCGCCATATCGGCCTACGAGCAGTACTTC

abundance: NA
d_gene: TRBD1
j_gene: TRBJ1-2
v_gene: TRBV4-3
CDR3aa: CASSQDPGGTYGYTF
CDR3nt: TGCGCCAGCAGCCAAGACCCAGGGGGGACCTATGGCTACACCTTC

abundance: few
d_gene: NA
j_gene: TRBJ2-1
v_gene: TRBV27
CDR3aa: CASSWTAYNEQFF
CDR3nt: TGTGCCAGCAGTTGGACAGCCTACAATGAGCAGTTCTTC

abundance: NA
d_gene: TRBD2
j_gene: TRBJ2-1
v_gene: TRBV5-1
CDR3aa: CASSLVGTTHNEQFF
CDR3nt: TGCGCCAGCAGCCTGGTCGGGACTACCCACAATGAGCAGTTCTTC

abundance: NA
d_gene: NA
j_gene: TRBJ2-1
v_gene: TRBV12-3/TRBV12-4
CDR3aa: CASSGYSYNEQFF
CDR3nt: TGTGCCAGTAGCGGCTATTCCTACAATGAGCAGTTCTTC

abundance: few
d_gene: NA
j_gene: TRBJ1-4
v_gene: TRBV30
CDR3aa: CAWSAWKEKLFF
CDR3nt: TGTGCCTGGAGTGCATGGAAAGAAAAACTGTTTTTT

abundance: few
d_gene: NA
j_gene: TRBJ2-5
v_gene: TRBV12-3/TRBV12-4
CDR3aa: CASSWRDEGEETQYF
CDR3nt: TGTGCCAGCAGCTGGAGAGATGAGGGCGAAGAGACCCAGTACTTC

abundance: few
d_gene: TRBD2
j_gene: TRBJ2-2
v_gene: TRBV7-9
CDR3aa: CASSGLAAVTGELFF
CDR3nt: TGTGCCAGCTCTGGACTAGCGGCCGTCACCGGGGAGCTGTTTTTT

abundance: few
d_gene: NA
j_gene: TRBJ2-7
v_gene: TRBV10-3
CDR3aa: CAISESGGGPEQYF
CDR3nt: TGTGCCATCAGTGAGTCCGGTGGGGGTCCCGAGCAGTACTTC

abundance: NA
d_gene: TRBD2
j_gene: TRBJ2-1
v_gene: TRBV20-1
CDR3aa: CSANPGTSGYNEQFF
CDR3nt: TGCAGTGCTAACCCCGGGACTAGCGGATACAATGAGCAGTTCTTC

abundance: few
d_gene: NA
j_gene: TRBJ1-1
v_gene: TRBV2
CDR3aa: CASLNTEAFF
CDR3nt: TGTGCCAGCCTAAATACTGAAGCTTTCTTT

abundance: NA
d_gene: NA
j_gene: TRBJ2-6
v_gene: TRBV20-1
CDR3aa: CSAAYWRPGANVLTF
CDR3nt: TGCAGTGCAGCGTATTGGCGGCCTGGGGCCAACGTCCTGACTTTC

abundance: few
d_gene: NA
j_gene: TRBJ2-7
v_gene: TRBV6-2/TRBV6-3
CDR3aa: CASGSRLKGNSYEQYF
CDR3nt: TGTGCCAGCGGATCACGATTAAAAGGAAACTCCTACGAGCAGTACTTC

abundance: few
d_gene: NA
j_gene: TRBJ2-1
v_gene: TRBV6-4
CDR3aa: CASSDSGRAPNNEQFF
CDR3nt: TGTGCCAGCAGTGACTCGGGTCGGGCACCAAACAATGAGCAGTTCTTC

abundance: few
d_gene: TRBD1
j_gene: TRBJ2-7
v_gene: TRBV28
CDR3aa: CASRSTGASYEQYF
CDR3nt: TGTGCCAGCAGATCGACAGGGGCCTCCTACGAGCAGTACTTC

abundance: few
d_gene: TRBD1
j_gene: TRBJ1-2
v_gene: TRBV4-3
CDR3aa: CASSQVRQGYYGYTF
CDR3nt: TGCGCCAGCAGCCAAGTAAGACAGGGATACTATGGCTACACCTTC

abundance: NA
d_gene: TRBD2
j_gene: TRBJ2-1
v_gene: TRBV7-9
CDR3aa: CASSFRREPHNEQFF
CDR3nt: TGTGCCAGCAGCTTTCGGCGGGAGCCCCACAATGAGCAGTTCTTC

abundance: NA
d_gene: TRBD1
j_gene: TRBJ1-1
v_gene: TRBV5-6
CDR3aa: CASSFGQGNEAFF
CDR3nt: TGTGCCAGCAGCTTCGGACAGGGCAATGAAGCTTTCTTT

abundance: few
d_gene: NA
j_gene: TRBJ1-1
v_gene: TRBV7-9
CDR3aa: CASSSMGDEAFF
CDR3nt: TGTGCCAGCAGTTCTATGGGGGATGAAGCTTTCTTT

abundance: NA
d_gene: NA
j_gene: TRBJ2-3
v_gene: TRBV20-1
CDR3aa: CSASDVIQTNTDTQYF
CDR3nt: TGCAGTGCTAGTGACGTGATACAGACCAACACAGATACGCAGTATTTT

abundance: NA
d_gene: TRBD1
j_gene: TRBJ1-5
v_gene: TRBV10-3
CDR3aa: CAISRTGVDSNQPQHF
CDR3nt: TGTGCCATCAGTAGGACAGGGGTAGATAGCAATCAGCCCCAGCATTTT

abundance: NA
d_gene: NA
j_gene: TRBJ1-3
v_gene: TRBV18
CDR3aa: CASSPYSRGSGNTIYF
CDR3nt: TGTGCCAGCTCGCCGTACTCGAGGGGCTCTGGAAACACCATATATTTT

abundance: NA
d_gene: NA
j_gene: TRBJ2-5
v_gene: TRBV12-3/TRBV12-4
CDR3aa: CASSLLTGDETQYF
CDR3nt: TGTGCCAGCAGTTTGCTCACGGGAGACGAGACCCAGTACTTC

abundance: few
d_gene: NA
j_gene: TRBJ2-1
v_gene: TRBV2
CDR3aa: CASSGGGGATYNEQFF
CDR3nt: TGTGCCAGCAGTGGTGGGGGAGGAGCAACCTACAATGAGCAGTTCTTC

abundance: NA
d_gene: TRBD2
j_gene: TRBJ2-7
v_gene: TRBV13
CDR3aa: CASSGGVAGGSNYEQYF
CDR3nt: TGTGCCAGCAGCGGTGGGGTAGCGGGGGGCTCGAACTACGAGCAGTACTTC

abundance: NA
d_gene: NA
j_gene: TRBJ1-1
v_gene: TRBV7-9
CDR3aa: CASSLSDSFIEAFF
CDR3nt: TGTGCCAGCAGCTTATCCGACAGTTTTATTGAAGCTTTCTTT

abundance: NA
d_gene: TRBD2
j_gene: TRBJ2-7
v_gene: TRBV7-2
CDR3aa: CASSFVAGADYEQHF
CDR3nt: TGTGCCAGCAGCTTCGTAGCGGGAGCAGACTACGAGCAGCACTTC

abundance: NA
d_gene: NA
j_gene: TRBJ2-5
v_gene: TRBV29-1
CDR3aa: CIVAQGETQYF
CDR3nt: TGCATCGTTGCCCAGGGGGAGACCCAGTACTTC

abundance: few
d_gene: NA
j_gene: TRBJ1-3
v_gene: TRBV5-1
CDR3aa: CASSLEAGRSGNTIYF
CDR3nt: TGCGCCAGCAGCTTGGAGGCAGGGAGATCTGGAAACACCATATATTTT

abundance: NA
d_gene: NA
j_gene: TRBJ1-4
v_gene: TRBV9
CDR3aa: CASSVGRQIATNEKLFF
CDR3nt: TGTGCCAGCAGCGTCGGACGACAGATTGCAACTAATGAAAAACTGTTTTTT

abundance: NA
d_gene: NA
j_gene: TRBJ2-3
v_gene: TRBV20-1
CDR3aa: CSARVAGWNTDTQYF
CDR3nt: TGCAGTGCTAGAGTGGCGGGGTGGAACACAGATACGCAGTATTTT

abundance: NA
d_gene: NA
j_gene: TRBJ2-7
v_gene: TRBV13
CDR3aa: CATRSRDRYEQYF
CDR3nt: TGTGCCACACGATCGCGGGACCGGTACGAGCAGTACTTC

abundance: few
d_gene: NA
j_gene: TRBJ2-1
v_gene: TRBV7-3
CDR3aa: CASTPGGNEQFF
CDR3nt: TGTGCCAGCACCCCTGGGGGTAATGAGCAGTTCTTC

abundance: few
d_gene: TRBD1
j_gene: TRBJ2-6
v_gene: TRBV12-3/TRBV12-4
CDR3aa: CASSFRGQGASGANVLTF
CDR3nt: TGTGCCAGCAGTTTCCGGGGACAGGGGGCTAGTGGGGCCAACGTCCTGACTTTC

abundance: few
d_gene: TRBD2
j_gene: TRBJ2-1
v_gene: TRBV4-3
CDR3aa: CASSQEAGAWNEQFF
CDR3nt: TGCGCCAGCAGCCAAGAAGCGGGGGCGTGGAATGAGCAGTTCTTC

abundance: NA
d_gene: NA
j_gene: TRBJ1-6
v_gene: TRBV28
CDR3aa: CASSQNPNSPLHF
CDR3nt: TGTGCCAGCAGTCAAAATCCGAATTCACCCCTCCACTTT

abundance: NA
d_gene: NA
j_gene: TRBJ2-5
v_gene: TRBV7-2
CDR3aa: CAGSLVPRETQYF
CDR3nt: TGTGCCGGCAGCTTAGTCCCCCGGGAGACCCAGTACTTC

abundance: few
d_gene: TRBD2
j_gene: TRBJ2-3
v_gene: TRBV11-3
CDR3aa: CASSSVPRTSGNPDTQYF
CDR3nt: TGTGCCAGCAGCTCGGTACCTCGGACTAGCGGGAACCCAGATACGCAGTATTTT

abundance: few
d_gene: NA
j_gene: TRBJ2-7
v_gene: TRBV29-1
CDR3aa: CSVNRDSYEQYF
CDR3nt: TGCAGCGTCAACCGGGACTCCTACGAGCAGTACTTC